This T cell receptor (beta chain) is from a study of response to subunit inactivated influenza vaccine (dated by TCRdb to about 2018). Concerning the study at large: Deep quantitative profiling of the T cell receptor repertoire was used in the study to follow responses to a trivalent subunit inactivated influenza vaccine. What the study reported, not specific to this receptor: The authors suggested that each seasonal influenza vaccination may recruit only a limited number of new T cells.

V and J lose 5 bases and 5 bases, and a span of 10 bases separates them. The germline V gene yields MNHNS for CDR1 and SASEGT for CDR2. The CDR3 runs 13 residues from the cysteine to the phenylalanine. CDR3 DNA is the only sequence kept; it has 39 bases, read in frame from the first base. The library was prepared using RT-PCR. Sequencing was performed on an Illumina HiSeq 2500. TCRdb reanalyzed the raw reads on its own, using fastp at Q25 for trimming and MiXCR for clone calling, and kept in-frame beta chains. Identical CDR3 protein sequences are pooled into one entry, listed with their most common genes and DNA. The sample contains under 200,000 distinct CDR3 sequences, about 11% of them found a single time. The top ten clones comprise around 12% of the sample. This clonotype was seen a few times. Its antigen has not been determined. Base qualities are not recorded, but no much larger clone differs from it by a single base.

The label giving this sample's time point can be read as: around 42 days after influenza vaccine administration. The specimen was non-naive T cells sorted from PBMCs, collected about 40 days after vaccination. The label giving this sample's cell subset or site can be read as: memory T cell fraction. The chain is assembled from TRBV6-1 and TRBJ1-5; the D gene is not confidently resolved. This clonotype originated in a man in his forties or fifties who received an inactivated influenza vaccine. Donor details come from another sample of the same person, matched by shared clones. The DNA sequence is TGTGCCAGCAGTATGAACAGAGATCAGCCCCAGCATTTT. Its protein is CASSMNRDQPQHF.